This T cell receptor beta chain was sequenced for a study of shared clonotypes between healthy human individuals. This clone is a singleton in its sample. Naive CD8 cells comprised CD45RO-negative, CCR7-positively selected cells, excluding terminally differentiated effector memory CD45RA+ cells. Generated by immunoSEQ multiplex PCR, the TCRdb table keeps only in-frame clones and is missing some. The sample has about 2 million clones, about 95% seen once. The CDR3 length is 12 residues. The V gene lost 5 bases and the J gene lost 5 bases, with 10 bases spanning the gap. Germline assignment: CDR1 SQVTM and CDR2 ANQGSEA.

The receptor's source is a man younger than 30 in good health. Sequenced: naive CD8+ T cells sorted from blood. The chain couples TRBV29-1 to TRBJ2-1; unclear D gene. In DNA, the CDR3 is TGCAGCGTTTTCCAGGCAAACAATGAGCAGTTCTTC. It codes for CSVFQANNEQFF.